These 28 T cell receptor beta chains share one sample of origin, sequenced in a study of cytomegalovirus exposure and HLA in healthy donors. The PCR made use of 60 Vbeta and 13 Jbeta primers. Using immunoSEQ multiplex PCR, the repertoire was profiled, and TCRdb retains in-frame clones only, with some absent. The repertoire consists of about 83,000 clones, with around 76% occurring once and the leading ten covering almost 6%. Material: PBMCs. These receptors came from a man between 18 and 29 years old in good health and CMV-seropositive.

This sequence joins TRBV29-1 and TRBJ2-1; 7 bases fit TRBD1. The V and J ends lost 7 bases and 4 bases, in that order; junction bases with no gene match: 4. Germline-derived CDR1 and CDR2 are SQVTM and ANQGSEA. CDR3 length equals 12 residues. CDR3 sequence reads: CSAGDRYNEQFF. The CDR3 DNA follows: TGCAGCGCCGGGGACAGATACAATGAGCAGTTCTTC.

V and J are TRBV6-5 and TRBJ1-2; 9 bases align to TRBD1. The CDR3 runs to 12 residues. V was pared by 5 bases and J by 7 bases, with 2 bases of the junction left unmatched. Germline-derived CDR1 and CDR2 are MNHEY and SVGAGI. Written as DNA, the CDR3 is TGTGCCAGCAGTCACAGGGGGCTTGGCTACACCTTC. It codes for CASSHRGLGYTF.

The J gene is TRBJ1-3, the V gene TRBV29-1; a possible D gene is TRBD1 (5 bases). The germline CDR1 and CDR2 sequences are SQVTM and ANQGSEA. V was clipped by 6 bases and J by 3 bases, with 12 bases between them. This CDR3 has 13 residues. The chain's CDR3 is CSVAGVIGNTIYF. CDR3 nucleotides: TGCAGCGTCGCGGGGGTAATTGGAAACACCATATATTTT.

V is TRBV2 and J is TRBJ2-7; D gene ambiguous. With 7 bases removed from V and 2 bases from J, the gap between germline ends came to 12 bases. The CDR3 is made up of 13 amino acids. CDR1 and CDR2 from the germline V gene are SNHLY and FYNNEI. As DNA, the CDR3 is TGTGCCAGCATCTGGCAGGCCACCTACGAGCAGTACTTC. Translating it yields CASIWQATYEQYF.

This sequence joins TRBV18 and TRBJ1-1, with a weak D call TRBD1 (6 bases). Germline values: CDR1 KGHSH, CDR2 LQKENI. The CDR3 runs to 14 residues. V lost 8 bases to trimming and J lost 1 base, with 14 bases between them. The CDR3 is CASTYGTPNTEAFF. The DNA for the CDR3 is TGTGCCAGCACCTATGGGACACCGAACACTGAAGCTTTCTTT.

J is TRBJ1-4 and V is TRBV7-2, with a tentative D call TRBD1 (5 bases). Between the trimmed V and J ends, which lost 5 bases and 8 bases, there was a span of 15 bases. CDR1 and CDR2 (germline): SGHTA, FQGNSA. This CDR3 contains 14 residues. CDR3: CASSVRVAGEKLFF. In DNA form, the CDR3 reads TGTGCCAGCAGCGTCAGGGTAGCTGGAGAAAAACTGTTTTTT.

In this sample, this clone turned up a few times. The rearrangement uses TRBV10-2 and TRBJ1-5; D possibly corresponds to TRBD1 (6 bases). With 4 bases removed from V and 2 bases from J, the gap between germline ends came to 9 bases. The CDR3 consists of 14 residues. From germline, CDR1 is WSHSY and CDR2 SAAADI. The CDR3: CASSVAGGNQPQHF. CDR3 DNA: TGCGCCAGCAGTGTCGCAGGGGGCAATCAGCCCCAGCATTTT.

The chain employs TRBV5-6 and TRBJ2-4; TRBD2 agrees at 10 bases. The CDR3 length is 16 residues. The V gene end was trimmed by 2 bases and the J gene end by 4 bases; junction bases not matched to a gene: 6. Germline V lookup: CDR1 SGHDT, CDR2 YYEEEE. DNA for the CDR3: TGTGCCAGCAGCTTTAGGACTAGCGGAAATAAAAACATTCAGTACTTC. Protein sequence: CASSFRTSGNKNIQYF.

The V call is TRBV4-1, the J call TRBJ1-5, with TRBD1 matching over 8 bases. Germline loops: CDR1 MGHRA, CDR2 YSYEKL. Unmatched junction bases numbered 12, after V lost 4 bases and J lost 4 bases. The length of the CDR3 is 17 residues. CDR3 sequence (DNA): TGCGCCAGCAGCCCAACGACAGGGGCCCAGGTTAATCAGCCCCAGCATTTT. This encodes CASSPTTGAQVNQPQHF.

The V call is TRBV14, the J call TRBJ2-7; TRBD2 might be the D (5 bases). The CDR3 contains 15 residues. Germline V CDR1 and CDR2: SGHDN, FVKESK. V shed 5 bases and J shed 3 bases, with 17 bases lying between them. This CDR3 is CASSSHLAEFYEQYF. In DNA, the CDR3 is TGTGCCAGCAGCAGCCACCTAGCAGAGTTCTACGAGCAGTACTTC.

The chain carries TRBV7-2 and TRBJ1-2, with 9 bases fitting TRBD1. This CDR3 spans 13 amino acids. V was pared by 7 bases and J by 13 bases, with 13 bases of the junction left unmatched. Germline values: CDR1 SGHTA, CDR2 FQGNSA. CDR3 nucleotide sequence: TGTGCCAGCAAACAGTACCGGGACAGGGTGTCCACCTTC. Protein product: CASKQYRDRVSTF.

This chain joins TRBV4-1 and TRBJ1-6; D gene uncertain. The CDR3 has 17 residues. Trimming removed 1 base at V and 10 bases at J, with 20 bases between. The germline V gene encodes CDR1 MGHRA and CDR2 YSYEKL. CDR3 in amino acids: CASSQVVQTGVGSPLHF. The CDR3, as DNA: TGCGCCAGCAGCCAAGTCGTACAGACGGGAGTAGGATCACCCCTCCACTTT.

The rearrangement joins TRBV15 to TRBJ2-2; 14 bases map to TRBD2. Germline V gives CDR1 LNHNV, CDR2 YYDKDF (reference sequence). V was clipped by 3 bases and J by 7 bases; unmatched bases: 4. This CDR3 comprises 16 residues. For the CDR3, the DNA is TGTGCCACCAGCAGGGGGACTAGCGGGAGTATCGGGGAGCTGTTTTTT. As protein: CATSRGTSGSIGELFF.

A single count supports this clone. CDR3 region: CAIYRSGGLNTEAFF. Here the CDR3 DNA reads TGTGCCATCTATCGGTCAGGGGGCTTGAACACTGAAGCTTTCTTT. The chain couples TRBV28 to TRBJ1-1, with 8 bases that match TRBD1. The CDR3 totals 15 residues. Germline V CDR1 and CDR2: MDHEN, SYDVKM. V was pared by 10 bases and J by 0 bases, with 10 bases of the junction left unmatched.

There are a few counts of this clone. The gene calls are TRBV4-1 and TRBJ2-7, with TRBD1 identical over 9 bases. This CDR3 spans 14 amino acids. V shed 6 bases and J 5 bases; nucleotides not matched to a gene: 8. Germline CDR1 is MGHRA and CDR2 is YSYEKL. DNA for the CDR3: TGCGCCAGCAGAGGACAGGGGAAGACCAACGAGCAGTACTTC. Protein: CASRGQGKTNEQYF.

This clone was counted a few times. The chain uses TRBV10-3 and TRBJ2-1; perhaps TRBD2 as D (5 bases). The CDR3 runs 15 residues. Trimming removed 7 bases from V and 1 base from J, with 14 bases in between. CDR1 and CDR2 (germline): ENHRY, SYGVKD. CDR3 protein: CAITKSGLSYNEQFF. The CDR3 DNA sequence: TGTGCCATCACTAAAAGCGGCCTTTCCTACAATGAGCAGTTCTTC.

This chain joins TRBV7-3 and TRBJ2-3; 8 nucleotides agree with TRBD1. Trimming cost V 5 bases and J 5 bases; bases outside gene matches: 6. The CDR3 covers 14 residues. Germline CDR1 SGHTA, CDR2 FQGTGA. CDR3 amino acids: CASSPDRAVDTQYF. DNA of the CDR3: TGTGCCAGCAGCCCGGACAGGGCGGTAGATACGCAGTATTTT.

The gene calls are TRBV5-6 and TRBJ2-7; tentative D call: TRBD2 (5 bases). Per the germline V gene, CDR1 is SGHDT and CDR2 is YYEEEE. CDR3 length: 13 amino acids. The ends were cut back, 4 bases at V and 4 bases at J, with 12 bases in the middle. CDR3 in amino acids: CASSLSSGYEQYF. The CDR3 DNA follows: TGTGCCAGCAGCCTGAGTTCGGGATACGAGCAGTACTTC.

The chain joins TRBV5-4 to TRBJ2-7, with D possibly TRBD2 on 6 matching bases. V was trimmed by 0 bases and J by 7 bases, leaving 20 bases between them. This CDR3 has 16 amino acids. From germline, CDR1 is SGHNT and CDR2 YYREEE (reference sequence). The CDR3 sequence is CASSLGSGVELREQYF. CDR3 coding DNA: TGTGCCAGCAGCTTGGGGTCGGGAGTGGAGTTAAGAGAGCAGTACTTC.

The chain combines TRBV29-1 with TRBJ1-1, with D perhaps TRBD1 (6 bases). Germline values: CDR1 SQVTM, CDR2 ANQGSEA. Trimming took off 4 bases at V and 1 base at J, with 22 bases between the two ends. The length of the CDR3 is 17 residues. CDR3 in amino acids: CSVVPGGQTLRNTEAFF. CDR3 bases: TGCAGCGTTGTCCCTGGCGGACAGACACTTCGGAACACTGAAGCTTTCTTT.

The rearrangement uses TRBV19 and TRBJ1-1, with D tentatively TRBD1 (5 bases). Trimming left V 5 bases short and J 4 bases short, with 14 bases between. Germline lookup yields CDR1 LNHDA and CDR2 SQIVND (reference sequence). The CDR3 covers 14 residues. The CDR3 region has the DNA TGTGCCAGTAGTGCGGGGGTCAGAGGCACTGAAGCTTTCTTT. Translating it yields CASSAGVRGTEAFF.

This clone is a singleton in its sample. V and J are TRBV29-1 and TRBJ2-2; 9 bases are a match to TRBD2. V lost 6 bases to trimming and J lost 1 base; unmatched junction nucleotides: 9. Germline assignment: CDR1 SQVTM and CDR2 ANQGSEA. The CDR3 contains 16 residues. CDR3 nucleotides: TGCAGCGTCGGTACTCTAGCGGGGATGAACACCGGGGAGCTGTTTTTT. This gives the protein CSVGTLAGMNTGELFF.

The rearrangement links TRBV11-2 to TRBJ1-1; a weak D match, TRBD1 (5 bases). Trimming left V 5 bases short and J 4 bases short, with 17 bases between. The CDR3 sequence is 15 residues long. Per germline, CDR1 SGHAT and CDR2 FQNNGV. The CDR3 sequence is CASSQGGLGGTEAFF. CDR3 DNA sequence: TGTGCCAGCAGCCAAGGAGGGTTGGGGGGCACTGAAGCTTTCTTT.

The V and J genes are TRBV9 and TRBJ1-2; no clear D gene. Germline CDR1 is SGDLS and CDR2 is YYNGEE. The CDR3 extends over 15 amino acids. V was cut by 4 bases and J by 1 base, with 14 bases left in between. The CDR3 sequence is CASSPRQDLNYGYTF. The CDR3 DNA follows: TGTGCCAGCAGCCCCCGACAAGACCTTAACTATGGCTACACCTTC.

V gene TRBV4-2 combines with J gene TRBJ2-3; D not certain. The germline V gene encodes CDR1 LGHNA and CDR2 YNFKEQ. V gave up 0 bases and J gave up 0 bases, with 13 bases separating them. There are 17 residues in the CDR3. The CDR3 spells CASSQDRVKYSTDTQYF. The CDR3 coding sequence is TGTGCCAGCAGCCAAGATAGAGTAAAATATAGCACAGATACGCAGTATTTT.

In its sample, this clone was seen a few times. J is TRBJ2-1 and V is TRBV4-2, with D possibly TRBD2 on 6 matching bases. V lost 3 bases, J lost 0 bases, and 12 bases lay in between. There are 16 residues in the CDR3. Per germline, CDR1 LGHNA and CDR2 YNFKEQ. The DNA for the CDR3 is TGTGCCAGCAGCCAGCTGGAGGGGAGCTCCTACAATGAGCAGTTCTTC. This translates into CASSQLEGSSYNEQFF.

V is TRBV7-8 and J is TRBJ1-5; tentative D call: TRBD1 (6 bases). The CDR3 is made up of 15 amino acids. V dropped 5 bases and J dropped 5 bases, with 16 bases sitting between them. CDR1 and CDR2 from the germline V gene are SGHVS and FQNEAQ. Here the CDR3 DNA reads TGTGCCAGCAGCCCTCGGGGAGCAGGGGATCAGCCCCAGCATTTT. It is translated as CASSPRGAGDQPQHF.

The rearrangement links TRBV5-1 to TRBJ1-4; tentative D call: TRBD1 (5 bases). The CDR3 is 13 residues long. CDR1 and CDR2 from the germline V gene are SGHRS and YFSETQ. V lost 5 bases to trimming and J lost 3 bases, with 8 bases between them. CDR3 residues: CASRQGPNEKLFF. The CDR3 bases are TGCGCCAGCAGGCAGGGCCCTAATGAAAAACTGTTTTTT.